These T cell receptor beta chains were read from a single sample in a study of early T cells in non-severe SARS-CoV-2 infection. Each CDR3 protein is one row after TCRdb ran MiXCR on the 5' RACE reads. Here the sample spans more than 45,000 distinct CDR3 sequences, approximately 13% being singletons. Sequences were obtained from whole blood. These receptors were obtained from an adult who was a healthcare worker with PCR-confirmed SARS-CoV-2 infection or an uninfected control (not recorded which). Both conserved end residues are trimmed from each CDR3. A D gene is named only where the DNA matches it firmly.

TRBJ1-1 TRBV5-1 NA 12 ASSFPGPNTEAF
TRBJ2-7 TRBV7-9 TRBD2 12 ASSSTSGPYEQY
TRBJ2-1 TRBV18 TRBD1 10 ASSGTGDEQF
TRBJ2-7 TRBV7-3 TRBD1 12 ASSIRQGMGEQY
TRBJ2-5 TRBV12-3/TRBV12-4 NA 13 ASSSTQWTGETQY
TRBJ2-7 TRBV29-1 NA 9 SVGEPYEQY
TRBJ2-1 TRBV4-1 NA 14 ASSQDDRSAYNEQF
TRBJ2-7 TRBV20-1 TRBD1 12 SARLWTGPYEQY
TRBJ1-1 TRBV29-1 NA 8 SVEFGEAF
TRBJ2-5 TRBV29-1 NA 11 SVETILGETQY
TRBJ2-1 TRBV19 TRBD2 12 ASKGLAGLNEQF
TRBJ2-7 TRBV4-1 NA 14 ASSPGLGPDLYEQY
TRBJ1-1 TRBV6-5 NA 9 ASSLGGKAF
TRBJ2-3 TRBV5-4 TRBD2 13 ASSPGLAPTDTQY
TRBJ2-3 TRBV5-6 NA 12 ASGLGSGVDTQY
TRBJ2-7 TRBV9 NA 12 ASSVTPETYEQY
TRBJ1-1 TRBV5-1 NA 12 ASSLARRGTEAF
TRBJ1-2 TRBV7-2 NA 10 ASSSTYYGYT
TRBJ2-1 TRBV12-3/TRBV12-4 NA 11 ASSFARLNEQF
TRBJ2-3 TRBV5-5 TRBD1 14 ASSSLTGSPTDTQY
TRBJ1-1 TRBV27 NA 11 ASSFRRNTEAF
TRBJ2-4 TRBV7-9 NA 13 ASSSFFSPFGIQY
TRBJ2-1 TRBV20-1 TRBD2 13 SARGGGGAYNEQF
TRBJ1-1 TRBV7-9 NA 9 ASSSLGEAF
TRBJ2-7 TRBV5-1 TRBD1 14 ASSLSGQGNTYEQY
TRBJ2-1 TRBV7-2 TRBD2 14 ASSFRGSGGGNEQF
TRBJ1-5 TRBV4-1 NA 14 ASSQGPSGAHQPQH
TRBJ1-1 TRBV6-1 NA 11 ASSRHKNTEAF
TRBJ2-5 TRBV28 NA 14 ASSPPGRSKQETQY
TRBJ2-2 TRBV3-1 NA 13 ASSQDTQRSGELF
TRBJ1-1 TRBV6-1 TRBD1 13 ASSWTGGAGTEAF